This TCR beta chain was recovered during a study of beta chain features in type 1 diabetes. General study results and limits: Equally in patients and controls, PCR might preferentially amplify shorter templates. In the patient group, naive, central memory and Treg TCRB repertoires seemed more alike than in the healthy donor group.

Investigators reverse transcribed all isolated RNA, so they sequenced expressed TCRB transcripts. Generated by immunoSEQ multiplex PCR, the TCRdb table keeps only in-frame clones and is missing some. The repertoire holds around 400,000 clones, with over 10% as singletons. CDR1 is SGHVS and CDR2 is FNYEAQ in the germline V gene. The CDR3 is made up of 16 amino acids. V was clipped by 6 bases and J by 0 bases; unmatched bases: 7. This clone has more than one count but fewer than ten. Its specificity is unknown. Sorting gave populations that all exceeded 95% purity. Material: naive CD4+ T cells from blood. The receptor was derived from a man in his late teens or twenties in good health. The chain combines TRBV7-6 with TRBJ2-2, with 7 bases identical to TRBD2. The CDR3 DNA sequence: TGTGCCAGCAGTTCCGGACTAGTCGCGAACACCGGGGAGCTGTTTTTT. It yields the protein CASSSGLVANTGELFF. The whole variable domain, remainder taken from reference TRBV7-6 and TRBJ2-2, is GAGVSQSPRYKVTKRGQDVALRCDPISGHVSLYWYRQALGQGPEFLTYFNYEAQQDKSGLPNDRFSAERPEGSISTLTIQRTEQRDSAMYRCASSSGLVANTGELFFGEGSRLTVL.